The T cell receptor beta chain under discussion was sequenced for a study of cytotoxic CD8 clonotypes in ibrutinib-treated CLL (dated by TCRdb to 2020 to 2023). Context from the whole study: The cohort included some 14 treatment-naive and ten to twelve relapsed/refractory patients; 17 to 18 were IGHV unmutated. On average, each sample had 255,043 productive templates and 94,082 productive rearrangements. Cryopreserved peripheral blood mononuclear cells were obtained before treatment, at response, and at either sustained remission or disease progression. Every sample from remission and from progressive disease was obtained while the patients were still on ibrutinib. Partial responses were observed in about 24 patients and complete responses in 2; after a median follow-up of around 68 months, remission was maintained in approximately 15 patients and progression was observed in about twelve. Of the 86 participants in the trial, about 25 had longitudinal samples available. The response samples were drawn at a median of approximately twelve months into treatment, with a range of roughly 6 to 36 months. What the research found in general, with its limitations: Sampling times were not matched between patients in sustained remission and patients whose disease was progressing, and lymph node repertoires were not examined. Public clonotypes were found to be uncommon and were observed to contract or remain stable during treatment; the increase in clonality was shown to reflect expansion of private clonotypes at ibrutinib response. Clonality rose at ibrutinib response, remained stable during sustained remission, and dropped back toward baseline at progression. At baseline, clonality was higher than in age-matched healthy donors and showed a strong correlation with circulating CD8+ T-cell counts.

This clone was recorded only once. This clone's antigen is unknown. Within one base of it there is no much larger clone, and no base qualities were kept. A MiSeq instrument was used for deep resolution sequencing, which targeted depths ranging from 1 in 1 million up to 1 in 200,000 T cells, with coverage averaging 10x for each clonotype. The immunoSEQ hsTCRB Kit was used to generate TCR beta libraries. As for how the authors treated the data: The data were analyzed with ImmunoSEQ Analyzer and ImmunoSEQ Data Assistant, and V, D and J gene assignments followed IMGT definitions. Clonality, with values ranging from 0 to 1, was calculated as one minus the normalized Shannon entropy of productive rearrangement frequencies. Only overrepresented clonotypes making up at least 0.05% of the repertoire of each patient were included in the public clonotype analysis. Some twelve age-matched healthy donor repertoires from immuneACCESS were used as controls for clonality. In TCRdb, the immuneACCESS table is reduced to in-frame sequences with V and J assigned. These tables do not hold every clone; where another copy was compared, an unresolved V gene accounts for under half, and the others remain unexplained. V and J calls and clone size are copied from that table; D and trimming were computed from the DNA. For this sample there are roughly 330,000 clones; 67% appear just once. About 6.7% of the sample is taken by the ten largest.

According to the germline V gene, CDR1 reads SGHRS and CDR2 reads YFSETQ. Trimming costs V 2 bases and J 2 bases, and their ends lie 13 bases apart. The CDR3 starts with the cysteine, ends with the phenylalanine, and has 15 residues. Only the CDR3 DNA stays, 45 bases, in frame from base 1. For TCR beta library preparation, around 2 micrograms of genomic DNA were isolated from cryopreserved PBMCs. High-throughput TCR beta sequencing was performed on longitudinal blood samples from CLL patients receiving ibrutinib monotherapy. The patients took part in an open-label, single-center phase 2 trial of ibrutinib monotherapy.

The chain is encoded by TRBV5-1 joined to TRBJ2-5; the D segment cannot be called with confidence. This TCR was recovered from a human donor with chronic lymphocytic leukemia. The sequences come from PBMCs, collected after 36 months of ibrutinib treatment. In nucleotide form, the sequence is TGCGCCAGCAGCTTAGGGTATATTCTTCAAGAGACCCAGTACTTC. Its product reads: CASSLGYILQETQYF.